This T cell receptor beta chain came from a study of blood T cell repertoires in COVID-19 (dated by TCRdb to 2020 to 2021). With respect to the entire study: Collaborator samples came from the United States, Italy and Spain and covered acute and convalescent phases of COVID-19. The material from the prospective study consisted of cDNA or gDNA derived from T cells, B-cell-depleted T cells, or PBMCs. Subjects who had been exposed to COVID-19, were actively infected with it, or had recovered from it provided the deeply sampled blood TCRbeta repertoires that made up the dataset. The repertoires were released in a freely available public database meant as a resource for research on the immune response to SARS-CoV-2. The samples were drawn from two sources: the first 160 participants of the ongoing ImmuneRACE study, and 950 to 1,500 subjects contributed by 6 global collaborators. A de-identified subject ID, COVID-19 status, age in years and sex were almost always included in the sample metadata. HLA class I and class II types, where available, came from metadata supplied by the sample provider rather than from assay-based typing. Broader findings and caveats from the paper: How much clinical and demographic metadata was included differed by source and by participant, and the metadata was provided uncurated.

The cysteine opens and the phenylalanine closes a CDR3 of 14 amino acids. The CDR3 DNA has 42 bases and is translated from base 1. The junction carries 15 bases between V and J, which are trimmed by 4 bases and 5 bases respectively. The germline V gene (reference sequence) specifies LGHDT as CDR1 and YNNKEL as CDR2. Participants in the prospective study were aged roughly 18 to 100 years, lived in some 24 United States geographic areas, and enrolled through a virtual design. To assign participants to cohorts, the prospective study relied on clinical history that participants themselves reported in a screening survey and a study questionnaire. For ImmuneRACE Cohort 3, a participant was defined as recovered based on two consecutive negative NP/OP PCR tests, clearance by a healthcare professional, or resolution of symptoms. Mobile phlebotomists in the prospective study collected whole blood, serum and a nasopharyngeal or oropharyngeal swab from every participant. Over a roughly 2-month period, participants in the prospective study had the option of providing additional blood draws and questionnaires. Before DNA extraction, blood samples from the prospective study were shipped at room temperature or frozen.

Concerning this clone itself: The clone's antigen remains unknown. No base quality information exists; no much larger clone differs at one position.

The immunoSEQ Assay, a bias-controlled multiplex PCR, was used to amplify TCRbeta CDR3 regions from genomic DNA. On the study's bioinformatics: Nucleated cell counts per sample were estimated from amplification of reference gene primers within the assay. To quantify the absolute abundance of each unique TCRbeta CDR3 rearrangement, sequence reads were collapsed and filtered. For each sample, productive Simpson clonality was calculated as the square root of Simpson's diversity index over productive rearrangements. Here the immuneACCESS table is served through TCRdb, limited to in-frame sequences with V and J called. Missing clones are a known gap in these copies; in checked studies unresolved V genes cover under half, and the rest lacks a known reason. Clone size and V and J calls were adopted from that table, with D and trimming inferred from the DNA. The table for this sample lists hundreds of thousands of clones; roughly 90% of them were counted only once. About 2.4% of the sample is held by the ten biggest clonotypes.

The chain employs TRBV3-1 (or the pseudogene TRBV3-2) and TRBJ2-7; TRBD2 is a possible D gene, resting on 6 matching bases. This TCR was sampled from a man between 60 and 70 years old who had recovered from COVID-19. Sample: PBMCs or T cells enriched from blood (not recorded which). The CDR3 reads CASSPRGRRDEQYF. In nucleotide form, the sequence is TGTGCCAGCAGCCCGCGGGGTAGGAGGGACGAGCAGTACTTC.